This T cell receptor (beta chain) was sequenced during a study of control samples from healthy donors and cancer patients. A single count supports this clone. This table comes from immunoSEQ multiplex PCR, and its TCRdb copy is limited to in-frame clones, with some not included. Here the sample spans tens of thousands of clones, 70% to 90% being singletons. This CDR3 comprises 20 residues. This chain joins TRBV12-2 and TRBJ2-1; TRBD2 is taken as the D call from the table, unchecked against the DNA. TRBV12-2 is annotated as a pseudogene. This receptor was identified in a woman aged 60 to 75 with lung cancer. What was sequenced was PBMCs. The CDR3 DNA reads TGTGCAAGTCGCTTAGCGAGCCTGGTAGCGGGGGGCCCCCCTGGCAATGAGCAGTTCTTC. This sequence encodes CASRLASLVAGGPPGNEQFF.